A few counts support the clone carrying this T cell receptor (beta chain). Its cognate antigen is unknown. These data originate in a study of T cell responses to AZD1222 COVID-19 vaccine. Study-level findings and limits: Just five or six AZD1222 recipients tested seropositive at baseline. Scientists sampled the repertoires only once the peak T cell response had passed. Regions left unmutated in variants are reportedly the target of nearly half of spike-specific TCRs.

Germline CDR1 is SNHLY and CDR2 is FYNNEI. V was clipped by 8 bases and J by 0 bases, with 16 bases between them. The CDR3 totals 15 residues. Sequenced by immunoSEQ multiplex PCR; TCRdb stores in-frame clones only, minus some. The data contain 45,000 to 60,000 clones, around 86% of them singletons. The chain uses TRBV2 and TRBJ1-1; no clear D gene. This clonotype was obtained from an adult in good health. The starting material was peripheral blood, obtained on day 0 of AZD1222 vaccination. The chain's CDR3 is CASGRGEGMNTEAFF. CDR3 nucleotide sequence: TGTGCCAGCGGGCGGGGTGAGGGAATGAACACTGAAGCTTTCTTT.